These 2 T cell receptor beta chains were sequenced from one sample in a study of beta chain features in type 1 diabetes. Points from the study as a whole: Shortening that was moderate but significant affected the TCRB CDR3s of Type 1 diabetes patients in all four CD4+ subsets.

Their antigens are not known. Sequenced material consisted of expressed TCRB transcripts (all of the isolated RNA was reverse transcribed). Using immunoSEQ multiplex PCR, the repertoire was profiled, and TCRdb retains in-frame clones only, with some absent. The table lists hundreds of thousands of clones, around 15% of them singletons. The sequencing sample was made of naive CD4+ T cells from blood. Receptor source: a man aged 18 to 29 with type 1 diabetes.

This chain uses TRBV30 with TRBJ1-2; D call uncertain. V was shortened by 4 bases and J by 0 bases, with 9 bases between the two germline ends. Germline V CDR1 and CDR2: GTSNPN, SVGIG (reference sequence). The CDR3 covers 13 residues. For the CDR3, the DNA is TGTGCCTGGAACCCCGGGACTAACTATGGCTACACCTTC. It encodes CAWNPGTNYGYTF.

The chain employs TRBV28 and TRBJ1-1; 7 bases align to TRBD1. Germline values: CDR1 MDHEN, CDR2 SYDVKM. The CDR3 is 16 amino acids. V gave up 7 bases and J gave up 1 base; unmatched junction bases: 12. The CDR3 nucleotides read TGTGCCAGCACCGTACATACAGGGGAAGAGAACACTGAAGCTTTCTTT. Protein sequence: CASTVHTGEENTEAFF.